This T cell receptor beta chain came from a study of shared clonotypes between healthy human individuals. This table comes from immunoSEQ multiplex PCR, and its TCRdb copy is limited to in-frame clones, with some not included. The sample has more than 2 million clones, about 95% seen once. As regards this clone: Its antigen is still unknown.

As defined, naive CD8 cells were CD45RO-negative and positively selected for CCR7, with terminally differentiated effector memory CD45RA+ cells excluded. The CDR3 extends over 16 amino acids. Trimming shortened V by 2 bases and J by 1 base, and 12 bases separated the two germline ends. Germline loops: CDR1 SEHNR, CDR2 FQNEAQ (reference sequence). Findings and caveats of the study: Some clonotypes were shared by all four sorted-subset donors, while others were not shared. The non-shared ones had lower generation probabilities than the shared ones.

The receptor was derived from a man between 18 and 29 years old in good health. This chain links TRBV7-9 with TRBJ1-5; D remains ambiguous. Sequencing was done on a sample of naive CD8+ T cells sorted from blood. In DNA, the CDR3 is TGTGCCAGCAGCTTATCTATTTCGGACAGCAATCAGCCCCAGCATTTT. Translated: CASSLSISDSNQPQHF.